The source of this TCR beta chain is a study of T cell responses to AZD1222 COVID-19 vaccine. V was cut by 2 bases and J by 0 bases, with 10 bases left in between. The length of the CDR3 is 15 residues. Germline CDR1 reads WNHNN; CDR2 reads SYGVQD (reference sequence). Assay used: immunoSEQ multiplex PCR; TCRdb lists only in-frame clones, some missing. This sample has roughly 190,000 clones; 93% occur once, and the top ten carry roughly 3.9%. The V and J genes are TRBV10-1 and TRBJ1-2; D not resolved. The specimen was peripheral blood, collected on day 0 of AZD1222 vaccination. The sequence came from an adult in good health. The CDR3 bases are TGCGCCAGCAGTGAGGCCGGCGGAGCTAACTATGGCTACACCTTC. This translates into CASSEAGGANYGYTF.